These 7 T cell receptor beta chains share one sample of origin, sequenced in a study of a mutant IDH1 vaccine in newly diagnosed glioma. These TCRs' antigens remain unknown. Clones were sequenced by immunoSEQ multiplex PCR, and TCRdb holds only the in-frame ones, with some missing. The sample lists around 58,000 clones, approximately 81% occurring once. Stated time point: week 5, during vaccination. The content of each vaccine dose was 300 ug of mutant IDH1 20-mer peptide, and topical imiquimod accompanied it. The sequencing here drew on PBMCs, taken from a glioma patient whose treatment included an IDH1 peptide vaccine. These receptors came from a man between 25 and 39 years old with glioma.

The chain couples TRBV7-6 to TRBJ1-1, with D possibly being TRBD1 (5 bases). The CDR3 is 12 residues long. Germline V gene data show CDR1 as SGHVS and CDR2 as FNYEAQ. Trimming left V 8 bases short and J 4 bases short, with 11 bases between. The CDR3 DNA follows: TGTGCCAGCGCCGTTGGGGGCACTGAAGCTTTCTTT. This gives the protein CASAVGGTEAFF.

V gene TRBV7-9 combines with J gene TRBJ2-1; D is undetermined. The germline CDR1 and CDR2 sequences are SEHNR and FQNEAQ (reference sequence). The CDR3 contains 14 residues. V dropped 4 bases and J dropped 1 base, with 8 bases sitting between them. CDR3 loop: CASSSRKSYNEQFF. The DNA of the CDR3 is TGTGCCAGCAGCTCTAGAAAATCCTACAATGAGCAGTTCTTC. Variable domain in full (rest from reference TRBV7-9 and TRBJ2-1): DTGVSQNPRHKITKRGQNVTFRCDPISEHNRLYWYRQTLGQGPEFLTYFQNEAQLEKSRLLSDRFSAERPKGSFSTLEIQRTEQGDSAMYLCASSSRKSYNEQFFGPGTRLTVL.

The CDR3 coding sequence is TGTGCCAGCTCGGGACAGGGCATTTTCGGTGGCTACACCTTC. It specifies CASSGQGIFGGYTF. The gene calls are TRBV6-5 and TRBJ1-2; 9 bases are a match to TRBD1. V shed 8 bases, J shed 7 bases, and the junction held 11 bases outside the gene matches. Germline-derived CDR1 and CDR2 are MNHEY and SVGAGI. The CDR3 loop spans 14 amino acids.

This clone has only one observation. The CDR3 spells CASSLGDRRWDNYGYTF. For the CDR3, the DNA is TGTGCCAGCAGCTTAGGGGATCGGAGGTGGGACAACTATGGCTACACCTTC. The gene calls are TRBV11-2 and TRBJ1-2; possibly TRBD1 for D (5 bases). Trimming cost V 1 base and J 2 bases, with 17 bases left between them. The CDR3 totals 17 residues. CDR1 and CDR2 from the germline V gene are SGHAT and FQNNGV.

This rearrangement joins TRBV7-9 to TRBJ2-2; D is ambiguous. The CDR3 has 14 residues. Trimming shortened V by 2 bases and J by 4 bases, and 8 bases separated the two germline ends. Germline CDR1 is SEHNR and CDR2 is FQNEAQ (reference sequence). The CDR3 bases are TGTGCCAGCAGCTTAATTCCCACCACCGGGGAGCTGTTTTTT. Protein sequence: CASSLIPTTGELFF.

The gene calls are TRBV5-6 and TRBJ1-2; D gene unclear. Germline CDR1 SGHDT, CDR2 YYEEEE. This CDR3 region has 14 residues. V was clipped by 4 bases and J by 1 base, with 11 bases between them. CDR3 in amino acids: CASSLGRDNYGYTF. In DNA, the CDR3 is TGTGCCAGCAGCCTTGGACGGGATAACTATGGCTACACCTTC.

This chain uses TRBV11-1 with TRBJ2-1; D uncertain. The V gene's germline CDR1 is SGHAT and CDR2 FQDESV (reference sequence). V gave up 3 bases and J gave up 7 bases, with 10 bases separating them. CDR3 length: 13 residues. The CDR3 is CASSFSVGNEQFF. The CDR3, as DNA: TGTGCCAGCAGCTTCTCCGTAGGGAATGAGCAGTTCTTC.